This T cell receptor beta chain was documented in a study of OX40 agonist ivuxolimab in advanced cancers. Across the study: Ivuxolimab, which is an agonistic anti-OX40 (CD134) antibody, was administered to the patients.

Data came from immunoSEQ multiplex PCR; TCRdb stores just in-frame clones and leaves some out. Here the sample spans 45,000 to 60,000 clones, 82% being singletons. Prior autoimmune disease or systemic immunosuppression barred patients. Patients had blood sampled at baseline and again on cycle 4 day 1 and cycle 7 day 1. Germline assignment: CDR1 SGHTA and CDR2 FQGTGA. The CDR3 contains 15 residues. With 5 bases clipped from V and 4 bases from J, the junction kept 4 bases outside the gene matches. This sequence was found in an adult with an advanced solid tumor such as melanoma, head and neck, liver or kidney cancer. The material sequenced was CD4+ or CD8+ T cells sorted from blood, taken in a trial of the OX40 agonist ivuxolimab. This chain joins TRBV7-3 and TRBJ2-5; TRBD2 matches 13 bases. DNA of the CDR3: TGTGCCAGCAGCCTAGGACTAGCGGGGGTAGAGACCCAGTACTTC. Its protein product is CASSLGLAGVETQYF.